These T cell receptor beta chains were read from a single sample in a study of post-analysis software for immune sequencing data. Using its own MiXCR run on the PCR reads, TCRdb lists one record per CDR3 protein. The repertoire holds 250,000 to 300,000 distinct CDR3 sequences, 35% to 40% seen once, with under 5% in the top ten. Sequenced: blood. These receptors all come from a girl aged 5 to 17 with multiple sclerosis. Both conserved end residues are part of each CDR3. Fields, in order: J gene, D gene, V gene, CDR3 length, clone size, CDR3 DNA, CDR3 protein. The D gene is left open where the match is weak. The size entry is marked missing in some rows and otherwise reads once, few, many or a size class.

J gene: TRBJ2-5
D gene: -
V gene: TRBV20-1
CDR3 length: 14
clone size: many
CDR3 DNA: TGCAGTGCTAGAGATGGGGCCAGTCGGGAGACCCAGTACTTC
CDR3 protein: CSARDGASRETQYF

J gene: TRBJ2-7
D gene: TRBD1
V gene: TRBV7-8
CDR3 length: 15
clone size: many
CDR3 DNA: TGTGCCAGCAGCTTAAGTCCGCAGGGGGCTTACGAGCAGTACTTC
CDR3 protein: CASSLSPQGAYEQYF

J gene: TRBJ2-2
D gene: -
V gene: TRBV27
CDR3 length: 15
clone size: few
CDR3 DNA: TGTGCCAGCAGTTTAAGGCAGGGAATCACCGGGGAGCTGTTTTTT
CDR3 protein: CASSLRQGITGELFF

J gene: TRBJ2-1
D gene: TRBD1
V gene: TRBV10-3
CDR3 length: 15
clone size: many
CDR3 DNA: TGTGCCATCAGTGAGGGACAGGGGAAAGACAATGAGCAGTTCTTC
CDR3 protein: CAISEGQGKDNEQFF

J gene: TRBJ2-7
D gene: -
V gene: TRBV25-1
CDR3 length: 11
clone size: -
CDR3 DNA: TGTGCCAGCAGTGAATATAACGAGCAGTACTTC
CDR3 protein: CASSEYNEQYF

J gene: TRBJ2-1
D gene: TRBD2
V gene: TRBV29-1
CDR3 length: 13
clone size: -
CDR3 DNA: TGCAGCGTTGAATTTCTAGCGGGTAGAGAGCAGTTCTTC
CDR3 protein: CSVEFLAGREQFF

J gene: TRBJ2-1
D gene: TRBD2
V gene: TRBV5-1
CDR3 length: 17
clone size: many
CDR3 DNA: TGCGCCAGCAGCTTGGGGACTAGCGGGGGAAACTACAATGAGCAGTTCTTC
CDR3 protein: CASSLGTSGGNYNEQFF

J gene: TRBJ1-6
D gene: -
V gene: TRBV7-2
CDR3 length: 13
clone size: few
CDR3 DNA: TGTGCCAGCAGCTTAAGCCCCGATTCACCCCTCCACTTT
CDR3 protein: CASSLSPDSPLHF

J gene: TRBJ2-1
D gene: TRBD2
V gene: TRBV20-1
CDR3 length: 15
clone size: many
CDR3 DNA: TGCAGTGCTAGAGCGTTGACTAGCAATCTCAATGAGCAGTTCTTC
CDR3 protein: CSARALTSNLNEQFF

J gene: TRBJ2-1
D gene: TRBD2
V gene: TRBV5-1
CDR3 length: 13
clone size: -
CDR3 DNA: TGCGCCAGCAGCTTGAGTCGGGGGGATGAGCAGTTCTTC
CDR3 protein: CASSLSRGDEQFF

J gene: TRBJ2-3
D gene: -
V gene: TRBV5-1
CDR3 length: 14
clone size: many
CDR3 DNA: TGCGCCAGCACCATGGGGGCCGCCACAGATACGCAGTATTTT
CDR3 protein: CASTMGAATDTQYF

J gene: TRBJ2-7
D gene: -
V gene: TRBV9
CDR3 length: 14
clone size: -
CDR3 DNA: TGTGCCTCGAATCCGGGGCCCTCCTACAATGGGCAGTACTTC
CDR3 protein: CASNPGPSYNGQYF

J gene: TRBJ2-3
D gene: -
V gene: TRBV27
CDR3 length: 12
clone size: many
CDR3 DNA: TGTGCCAGCAGTGCGGACGGAGATACGCAGTATTTT
CDR3 protein: CASSADGDTQYF

J gene: TRBJ1-1
D gene: -
V gene: TRBV7-8
CDR3 length: 15
clone size: few
CDR3 DNA: TGTGCCAGCAGCTTAGATCCGGGATGGAACACTGAAGCTTTCTTT
CDR3 protein: CASSLDPGWNTEAFF

J gene: TRBJ2-7
D gene: -
V gene: TRBV15
CDR3 length: 17
clone size: few
CDR3 DNA: TGTGCCACCAGCAGGGTGGGAACGTCGCTTCCTCCCTACGAGCAGTACTTC
CDR3 protein: CATSRVGTSLPPYEQYF

J gene: TRBJ2-3
D gene: TRBD2
V gene: TRBV29-1
CDR3 length: 13
clone size: -
CDR3 DNA: TGCAGCGCTAGCGGGAGAAGCACAGATACGCAGTATTTT
CDR3 protein: CSASGRSTDTQYF

J gene: TRBJ2-7
D gene: -
V gene: TRBV27
CDR3 length: 14
clone size: -
CDR3 DNA: TGTGCCAGCAGCCCTGTTGTGAGCTCCTACGAGCAGTACTTC
CDR3 protein: CASSPVVSSYEQYF

J gene: TRBJ2-5
D gene: -
V gene: TRBV10-2
CDR3 length: 15
clone size: once
CDR3 DNA: TGCGCCAGCAGTGAGACTCTACAGTTCCAAGAGACCCAGTACTTC
CDR3 protein: CASSETLQFQETQYF

J gene: TRBJ2-3
D gene: TRBD2
V gene: TRBV20-1
CDR3 length: 16
clone size: -
CDR3 DNA: TGCAGTGCTGGCACGTCTAGCGGGGGGAGCACAGATACGCAGTATTTT
CDR3 protein: CSAGTSSGGSTDTQYF

J gene: TRBJ2-3
D gene: TRBD2
V gene: TRBV20-1
CDR3 length: 15
clone size: many
CDR3 DNA: TGCAGTGCGGCAGGGACTAGCGGGACCACAGATACGCAGTATTTT
CDR3 protein: CSAAGTSGTTDTQYF

J gene: TRBJ2-2
D gene: -
V gene: TRBV7-9
CDR3 length: 12
clone size: -
CDR3 DNA: TGTGCCAGCAGCACCGAAACCGGGGAGCTGTTTTTT
CDR3 protein: CASSTETGELFF

J gene: TRBJ1-1
D gene: -
V gene: TRBV27
CDR3 length: 17
clone size: -
CDR3 DNA: TGTGCCAGCAGTCCCTTCCCGCAGGGTAGATCGATCACTGAAGCTTTCTTT
CDR3 protein: CASSPFPQGRSITEAFF

J gene: TRBJ1-5
D gene: -
V gene: TRBV10-3
CDR3 length: 13
clone size: many
CDR3 DNA: TGTGCCATCAGTGAAGGGACTGGCCAGCCCCAGCATTTT
CDR3 protein: CAISEGTGQPQHF

J gene: TRBJ2-3
D gene: -
V gene: TRBV4-1
CDR3 length: 13
clone size: -
CDR3 DNA: TGCGCCAGCAGCCAAGATAGAGCAGGCCGGCAGTATTTT
CDR3 protein: CASSQDRAGRQYF

J gene: TRBJ2-3
D gene: TRBD2
V gene: TRBV20-1
CDR3 length: 16
clone size: -
CDR3 DNA: TGCAGTGCTAGTAATAGGCTAGCGGAGACCACAGATACGCAGTATTTT
CDR3 protein: CSASNRLAETTDTQYF

J gene: TRBJ2-2
D gene: -
V gene: TRBV19
CDR3 length: 15
clone size: -
CDR3 DNA: TGTGCCTGTAGTTTAGGAGCACAGACCACCGGGGAGCTATTTTTT
CDR3 protein: CACSLGAQTTGELFF

J gene: TRBJ2-3
D gene: TRBD1
V gene: TRBV5-1
CDR3 length: 17
clone size: -
CDR3 DNA: TGCGCCAGCAGCCAAAAGGCCCCGGGACAGGGGATGAATACGCAGTATTTT
CDR3 protein: CASSQKAPGQGMNTQYF

J gene: TRBJ1-1
D gene: -
V gene: TRBV5-1
CDR3 length: 15
clone size: many
CDR3 DNA: TGCGCCAGCAGTCCTCCTGGGACGGGGAACACTGAAGCTTTCTTT
CDR3 protein: CASSPPGTGNTEAFF

J gene: TRBJ2-1
D gene: -
V gene: TRBV28
CDR3 length: 20
clone size: many
CDR3 DNA: TGTGCCAGCAGGGCTGGTAGAGGTCGGGAGAAAACCCTACCGGGGGATGAGCAGTTCTTC
CDR3 protein: CASRAGRGREKTLPGDEQFF

J gene: TRBJ1-6
D gene: -
V gene: TRBV3-1
CDR3 length: 16
clone size: few
CDR3 DNA: TGTGCCAGCAGCCAAGTAGCGACTTTGGGTAATTCACCCCTCCACTTT
CDR3 protein: CASSQVATLGNSPLHF

J gene: TRBJ1-2
D gene: TRBD1
V gene: TRBV7-8
CDR3 length: 14
clone size: many
CDR3 DNA: TGTGCCAGCAGCAAGAGGGGACAGGGTAAAGGCTACACCTTC
CDR3 protein: CASSKRGQGKGYTF

J gene: TRBJ2-2
D gene: -
V gene: TRBV15
CDR3 length: 15
clone size: few
CDR3 DNA: TGTGCCACCAGCAGACCCCGACCCGATAGCGGGGAGCTGTTTTTT
CDR3 protein: CATSRPRPDSGELFF

J gene: TRBJ1-1
D gene: TRBD1
V gene: TRBV4-1
CDR3 length: 15
clone size: many
CDR3 DNA: TGCGCCAGCAGCCAAGTAGGGACAGTGAACACTGAAGCTTTCTTT
CDR3 protein: CASSQVGTVNTEAFF

J gene: TRBJ2-5
D gene: TRBD2
V gene: TRBV13
CDR3 length: 16
clone size: -
CDR3 DNA: TGTGCCAGCAGCTTAGATCGGACTAGCTTCCAAGAGACCCAGTACTTC
CDR3 protein: CASSLDRTSFQETQYF

J gene: TRBJ2-2
D gene: -
V gene: TRBV3-1
CDR3 length: 15
clone size: -
CDR3 DNA: TGTGCCAGCAGCCCTGGACCAGTCGGAGCCGGGGAGCTGTTTTTT
CDR3 protein: CASSPGPVGAGELFF

J gene: TRBJ2-1
D gene: -
V gene: TRBV11-3
CDR3 length: 13
clone size: many
CDR3 DNA: TGTGCCAGCAGCTTAGTTCTATCGGCAGAGCAGTTCTTC
CDR3 protein: CASSLVLSAEQFF

J gene: TRBJ1-6
D gene: -
V gene: TRBV9
CDR3 length: 14
clone size: -
CDR3 DNA: TGTGCCAGCAGCGTAGAGGGCGAAGATTCACCCCTCCACTTT
CDR3 protein: CASSVEGEDSPLHF

J gene: TRBJ1-2
D gene: -
V gene: TRBV6-5
CDR3 length: 11
clone size: many
CDR3 DNA: TGTGCCGCATCCGACAGCTATGGCTACACCTTC
CDR3 protein: CAASDSYGYTF

J gene: TRBJ2-5
D gene: -
V gene: TRBV27
CDR3 length: 15
clone size: many
CDR3 DNA: TGTGCCAGCAGTTTGTTGTCAGGGGAGAGGGAGACCCAGTACTTC
CDR3 protein: CASSLLSGERETQYF

J gene: TRBJ2-3
D gene: TRBD2
V gene: TRBV4-1
CDR3 length: 17
clone size: -
CDR3 DNA: TGCGCCAGCAGCCAAGAAGTAGCGGGGGGATCCACAGATACGCAGTATTTT
CDR3 protein: CASSQEVAGGSTDTQYF

J gene: TRBJ2-3
D gene: -
V gene: TRBV3-1
CDR3 length: 13
clone size: -
CDR3 DNA: TGTGCCAGCAGCCAAGATTGGCCGGATACGCAGTATTTT
CDR3 protein: CASSQDWPDTQYF

J gene: TRBJ1-1
D gene: TRBD1
V gene: TRBV5-1
CDR3 length: 15
clone size: many
CDR3 DNA: TGCGCCAGCAGCACTTGGACAGGGCTGAACACTGAAGCTTTCTTT
CDR3 protein: CASSTWTGLNTEAFF

J gene: TRBJ2-1
D gene: -
V gene: TRBV20-1
CDR3 length: 14
clone size: -
CDR3 DNA: TGCAGTGCTAGAGATCTCGGGGCTGATACCGAGCAGTTCTTC
CDR3 protein: CSARDLGADTEQFF

J gene: TRBJ2-5
D gene: TRBD2
V gene: TRBV20-1
CDR3 length: 16
clone size: -
CDR3 DNA: TGCAGTGCTAGAGGACTAGCGGGATCCTACCAAGAGACCCAGTACTTC
CDR3 protein: CSARGLAGSYQETQYF

J gene: TRBJ1-1
D gene: -
V gene: TRBV11-1
CDR3 length: 16
clone size: -
CDR3 DNA: TGTGCCAGCAGCCTGGGACGGAGCTTCATGAACACTGAAGCTTTCTTT
CDR3 protein: CASSLGRSFMNTEAFF

J gene: TRBJ2-1
D gene: TRBD2
V gene: TRBV24-1
CDR3 length: 16
clone size: many
CDR3 DNA: TGTGCCACCAGTGATTTCCCATCTAGCGGGAGTCATGAGCAGTTCTTC
CDR3 protein: CATSDFPSSGSHEQFF

J gene: TRBJ1-5
D gene: -
V gene: TRBV30
CDR3 length: 14
clone size: -
CDR3 DNA: TGTGCCTGGAGTGACGGGACCCTTAATCAGCCCCAGCATTTT
CDR3 protein: CAWSDGTLNQPQHF

J gene: TRBJ2-2
D gene: TRBD2
V gene: TRBV7-2
CDR3 length: 18
clone size: -
CDR3 DNA: TGTGCCAGCAGCTTAGCCCCTAGCGGGAGTATAGACACCGGGGAGCTGTTTTTT
CDR3 protein: CASSLAPSGSIDTGELFF

J gene: TRBJ1-2
D gene: TRBD1
V gene: TRBV5-1
CDR3 length: 15
clone size: many
CDR3 DNA: TGCGCCAGCAGCTTCGCAGGGGGCGGGGACTATGGCTACACCTTC
CDR3 protein: CASSFAGGGDYGYTF